The rows below give T cell receptor beta chains drawn from one sample of a study of early T cells in non-severe SARS-CoV-2 infection. TCRdb called the 5' RACE reads again in MiXCR, with one record for every CDR3 protein. The sample holds approximately 50,000 distinct CDR3 sequences, about 9.2% seen once. The sequenced sample was whole blood. The receptors shown here come from an adult who was a healthcare worker with PCR-confirmed SARS-CoV-2 infection or an uninfected control (not recorded which). The CDR3 runs from the conserved cysteine through the conserved F or W. Each record gives: V gene, D gene, J gene, clone size, CDR3 DNA, CDR3 protein. D genes are given only for firm matches. For some rows the clone size is stated as once, few or many, or as a class when expanded; others skip it.

TRBV7-9	TRBD1	TRBJ2-1	many	TGTGCCAGCAGCTATATAGGGCGACAGGGGGATATTGAGCAGTTCTTC	CASSYIGRQGDIEQFF
TRBV12-3/TRBV12-4	TRBD2	TRBJ2-3	many	TGTGCCAGCAGTTTACGACTAGCGGGAGTGAAGCCCACAGATACGCAGTATTTT	CASSLRLAGVKPTDTQYF
TRBV4-2	NA	TRBJ2-7	many	TGTGCCAGCAGCCAAGTCGTGGAGGGTTCCTACGAGCAGTACTTC	CASSQVVEGSYEQYF
TRBV29-1	TRBD1	TRBJ2-3	NA	TGCAGCGTTGATCGGGGGACAGGTCCGGATACGCAGTATTTT	CSVDRGTGPDTQYF
TRBV20-1	NA	TRBJ2-7	many	TGCAGTGCTAGAGATGCCTCGGGCGGCTCCTACGAGCAGTACTTC	CSARDASGGSYEQYF
TRBV6-5	NA	TRBJ1-1	many	TGTGCCAGCAGTTACTCAAAGGTGGGGGGCTTCCCTGAAGCTTTCTTT	CASSYSKVGGFPEAFF
TRBV6-5	NA	TRBJ1-5	NA	TGTGCCAGCAGCCCCCAGGGAGATGACAATCAGCCCCAGCATTTT	CASSPQGDDNQPQHF
TRBV7-2	TRBD2	TRBJ2-1	few	TGTGCCAGCGGGAGGGCCAACGATGAGCAGTTCTTC	CASGRANDEQFF
TRBV29-1	TRBD1	TRBJ1-1	many	TGCAGCGTCGCGACAGGGGCCCAGAGCACTGAAGCTTTCTTT	CSVATGAQSTEAFF
TRBV27	TRBD1	TRBJ1-5	few	TGTGCCAGCGCTCAGGGGGGCTATCAGCCCCAGCATTTT	CASAQGGYQPQHF
TRBV9	NA	TRBJ1-1	NA	TGTGCCAGCAGCATAGTGAACACTGAAGCTTTCTTT	CASSIVNTEAFF
TRBV6-5	NA	TRBJ1-2	few	TGTGCCAGCAGTTACCTCCGGGACGGAGCTAACTATGGCTACACCTTC	CASSYLRDGANYGYTF
TRBV29-1	NA	TRBJ2-3	many	TGCAGCGTTACACTTAATGGGGGGCAAGATACGCAGTATTTT	CSVTLNGGQDTQYF
TRBV7-9	NA	TRBJ2-3	NA	TGTGCCAGCAGTTGGGACTTCTCCACAGATACGCAGTATTTT	CASSWDFSTDTQYF
TRBV5-4	NA	TRBJ2-4	NA	TGTGCCAGCAGCTCCCCGGGGGACGGAGCCAAAAACATTCAGTACTTC	CASSSPGDGAKNIQYF
TRBV20-1	TRBD2	TRBJ2-7	NA	TGCAGTGCTTGGACTAGCGGGAGGGCCAGAGGTGAGCAGTACTTC	CSAWTSGRARGEQYF
TRBV4-1	NA	TRBJ2-7	few	TGCGCCAGCAGCCAAGGGAACAGTGTTGTCTACGAGCAGTACTTC	CASSQGNSVVYEQYF
TRBV20-1	TRBD1	TRBJ2-2	NA	TGCAGTGCTAGCGGGCGTCAGGGGGCGACCGGGGAGCTGTTTTTT	CSASGRQGATGELFF
TRBV20-1	TRBD1	TRBJ1-1	few	TGCAGTGCCGGGACAGGAATGAACACTGAAGCTTTCTTT	CSAGTGMNTEAFF
TRBV7-9	NA	TRBJ2-7	few	TGTGCCAGCAGCTTAAGTACGGCAGGGAGCAGCGAGCAGTACTTC	CASSLSTAGSSEQYF
TRBV7-8	TRBD2	TRBJ2-1	many	TGTGCCAGCAGCCCGCCCAGCGGGACCTCCTACAATGAGCAGTTCTTC	CASSPPSGTSYNEQFF
TRBV12-5	NA	TRBJ1-3	NA	TGTGCTAGTGGTCCCTCTTTTTCCCTCTCTGGAAACACCATATATTTT	CASGPSFSLSGNTIYF
TRBV6-5	NA	TRBJ2-7	many	TGTGCCAGCAGTTACTCGATCCCCGGGTATGGAGTCTCCTACGAGCAGTACTTC	CASSYSIPGYGVSYEQYF
TRBV6-5	NA	TRBJ2-3	NA	TGTGCCAGCAGTTCCCAGACATACACAGATACGCAGTATTTT	CASSSQTYTDTQYF
TRBV28	NA	TRBJ2-3	NA	TGTGCCAGCAGATTAGTCCCCACTGGAATTCGCACAGATACGCAGTATTTT	CASRLVPTGIRTDTQYF
TRBV30	TRBD1	TRBJ1-1	many	TGTGCCTGGAGTGTACCCGGGACAGGGCCCACTGAAGCTTTCTTT	CAWSVPGTGPTEAFF
TRBV7-2	NA	TRBJ2-7	many	TGTGCCAGCAGCCCCGGTCAGGGCTACGAGCAGTACTTC	CASSPGQGYEQYF
TRBV3-1	TRBD2	TRBJ2-4	few	TGTGCCAGCAGCCAAGGGCGAGCGGGAGGTGGGAACATTCAGTACTTC	CASSQGRAGGGNIQYF
TRBV11-1	NA	TRBJ2-3	many	TGTGCCAGCAGTTCGACCATCCGGACAGCGAGGACAGATACGCAGTATTTT	CASSSTIRTARTDTQYF
TRBV29-1	NA	TRBJ1-1	few	TGCAGCGTTGAAATCGAGGTGAACACTGAAGCTTTCTTT	CSVEIEVNTEAFF
TRBV7-6	TRBD1	TRBJ2-7	many	TGTGCCAGCAGCTTCGGGACAGGGAGCTACGAGCAGTACTTC	CASSFGTGSYEQYF
TRBV20-1	NA	TRBJ1-1	NA	TGCAGTGCTAGAGATCGGTTGACAGTTGACACTGAAGCTTTCTTT	CSARDRLTVDTEAFF
TRBV30	NA	TRBJ2-1	many	TGTGCCTGGACCCCCAGGTCCTACAATGAGCAGTTCTTC	CAWTPRSYNEQFF
TRBV7-6	TRBD2	TRBJ2-3	few	TGTGCCAGCAGCTGGGCTAGCGGAACGGGCACAGATACGCAGTATTTT	CASSWASGTGTDTQYF
TRBV28	NA	TRBJ1-5	NA	TGTGCCAGCAGTTTAGCGGGGAGGACCAATCAGCCCCAGCATTTT	CASSLAGRTNQPQHF
TRBV29-1	TRBD1	TRBJ2-1	NA	TGCAGCGTCCACAGGGGGTCTCCGCAGTTCTTC	CSVHRGSPQFF
TRBV5-6	NA	TRBJ1-6	many	TGTGCCAGCAGCTTGCGATCCAGGCCCGCCCGATCCCTCCACTTT	CASSLRSRPARSLHF
TRBV20-1	NA	TRBJ2-2	NA	TGCAGTGCTGCTGGCCCACTCGTTAACACCGGGGAGCTGTTTTTT	CSAAGPLVNTGELFF
TRBV15	NA	TRBJ2-1	few	TGTGCCACCAGCAGGGAAACTAGGTCGGGTGAGCAGTTCTTC	CATSRETRSGEQFF
TRBV29-1	NA	TRBJ2-7	many	TGCAGCGTTGGGGTAGGAGGATCCGAGCAGTACTTC	CSVGVGGSEQYF
TRBV7-6	NA	TRBJ2-1	many	TGTGCCAGCAGCCCATTGACCCCCTACAATGAGCAGTTCTTC	CASSPLTPYNEQFF
TRBV12-3/TRBV12-4	NA	TRBJ2-7	few	TGTGCCAGCTCGGTCCGGGGGGCTTACGAGCAGTACTTC	CASSVRGAYEQYF
TRBV11-2	NA	TRBJ2-3	many	TGTGCCAGCAGCTCACCCACAGATACGCAGTATTTT	CASSSPTDTQYF
TRBV28	TRBD1	TRBJ1-2	NA	TGTGCCAGCAGTTTTTGGGCAGGGGGCAACTATGGCTACACCTTC	CASSFWAGGNYGYTF
TRBV4-1	TRBD2	TRBJ2-3	few	TGCGCCAGCAGCCAAGAATTGCGGGAGGCCGATACGCAGTATTTT	CASSQELREADTQYF
TRBV29-1	TRBD2	TRBJ2-1	NA	TGCAGCGTTGGGACTAGCGGGAGCTACAATGAGCAGTTCTTC	CSVGTSGSYNEQFF
TRBV21-1	NA	TRBJ1-5	NA	TGTGCCAGCAGCAACCCGGGACAGGGGGATCAGCCCCAGCATTTT	CASSNPGQGDQPQHF
TRBV5-1	TRBD2	TRBJ2-1	many	TGCGCCAGCGGCGACCCGGGACTAGCGCCTTACAATGAGCAGTTCTTC	CASGDPGLAPYNEQFF
TRBV29-1	NA	TRBJ1-1	NA	TGCAGCGTAGGGGACGTAACTGAAGCTTTCTTT	CSVGDVTEAFF
TRBV12-3/TRBV12-4	TRBD2	TRBJ2-7	NA	TGTGCCAGCAGTCCGGGACTAGCGGGATTCGAGCAGTACTTC	CASSPGLAGFEQYF
TRBV28	TRBD1	TRBJ2-5	NA	TGTGCCAGCAGTTTTAGGACAGGGGGTCAAGAGACCCAGTACTTC	CASSFRTGGQETQYF
TRBV9	NA	TRBJ2-1	NA	TGTGCCAGCAGCGTAGTTGACAGATACAATGAGCAGTTCTTC	CASSVVDRYNEQFF
TRBV12-3/TRBV12-4	TRBD2	TRBJ2-1	many	TGTGCCAGCAGTTTGACTAGCGGACACAATGAGCAGTTCTTC	CASSLTSGHNEQFF
TRBV27	NA	TRBJ2-1	NA	TGTGCCAGCAGTTTATCTACGGGTGAGCAGTTCTTC	CASSLSTGEQFF
TRBV29-1	TRBD1	TRBJ2-3	NA	TGCAGCGTTGAAGATCCGGGCAGGGGGCTTACAGATACGCAGTATTTT	CSVEDPGRGLTDTQYF